These T cell receptor beta chains were read from a single sample in a study of T cells in Graves' hyperthyroidism and ophthalmopathy. TCRdb analysed the multiplex PCR reads with MiXCR anew, one entry per CDR3 protein. The sample records about 330,000 distinct CDR3 sequences, roughly an eighth being singletons. Sequencing was performed on blood. These TCRs come from a woman in her thirties or forties with Graves' ophthalmopathy. The CDR3 runs from the conserved cysteine through the conserved F or W. Each record gives: J gene, V gene, CDR3 protein.

>TRBJ2-7|TRBV9
CASSVEDRFDEQYF
>TRBJ1-6|TRBV6-1
CASSEDVGFNSPLHF
>TRBJ2-3|TRBV7-2
CASRLSGMGTDTQYF
>TRBJ2-1|TRBV20-1
CSARPLVGLANEQFF
>TRBJ1-1|TRBV19
CASRKQGRGKNTEAFF
>TRBJ2-7|TRBV6-1
CASRSGARYEQYF
>TRBJ2-1|TRBV19
CASSWRSYNEQFF
>TRBJ1-2|TRBV20-1
CSARRDYGYTF
>TRBJ1-1|TRBV3-1
CASSPWTPTGNEAFF
>TRBJ1-1|TRBV20-1
CSARDRQKAFF
>TRBJ2-4|TRBV20-1
CSAPGDTGLFGIQYF
>TRBJ1-1|TRBV2
CASSRRTVVNTEAFF
>TRBJ1-4|TRBV19
CASSSGDATNEKLFF
>TRBJ2-1|TRBV29-1
CSVDGAASGEQFF
>TRBJ1-2|TRBV20-1
CSAGSTGTARLGYTF
>TRBJ1-5|TRBV3-1
CASSQTSGYQPQHF
>TRBJ2-6|TRBV28
CATGGGRGANVLTF
>TRBJ2-3|TRBV5-1
CASSSQTSGGTDTQYF
>TRBJ2-7|TRBV27
CASSPGLAGPVEIEQYF
>TRBJ2-5|TRBV6-1
CASSESGQGGETQYF
>TRBJ1-1|TRBV11-2
CASSFLQGLEAFF
>TRBJ1-1|TRBV18
CASSQQTDTEAFF
>TRBJ1-1|TRBV30
CAWSIGGRYTEAFF
>TRBJ2-3|TRBV5-6
CASSLGGAGTDTQYF
>TRBJ2-7|TRBV29-1
CSVEPISNEQYF
>TRBJ2-3|TRBV27
CASNTKDGSDTQYF
>TRBJ2-7|TRBV5-5
CASSIVGREQYF
>TRBJ1-4|TRBV10-3
CAISGEGGNEELFF
>TRBJ2-1|TRBV7-9
CASSLHGEPYNEQFF
>TRBJ2-1|TRBV6-1
CASREGGMSNEQFF
>TRBJ2-7|TRBV15
CATSSVTGAHTYEQYF
>TRBJ1-4|TRBV5-1
CASSPERNEKLFF
>TRBJ2-5|TRBV2
CASSRTGWRETQYF
>TRBJ2-7|TRBV20-1
CSARGLASYEQYF
>TRBJ2-5|TRBV24-1
CATSGDGRAKYF
>TRBJ1-6|TRBV7-8
CASNIELNSPLHF
>TRBJ2-7|TRBV4-1
CASSQEVAGGSYEQYF
>TRBJ1-3|TRBV12-5
CASGFAGNTIYF
>TRBJ1-6|TRBV6-1
CASSLARTGGNSPLHF
>TRBJ2-1|TRBV6-1
CATSTGTYLFNEQFF
>TRBJ2-4|TRBV12-3/TRBV12-4
CASTPGETGPAKNIQYF
>TRBJ1-1|TRBV18
CASSYSTQLNTEAFF
>TRBJ1-2|TRBV2
CASGEGFWGYTF
>TRBJ2-1|TRBV7-2
CASSRWTSGGAGGHEQFF
>TRBJ1-5|TRBV6-8
CTSSYNRVKGLQPQHF
>TRBJ1-2|TRBV19
CASSSYLYGYTF
>TRBJ2-1|TRBV20-1
CSARSQGSEQFF
>TRBJ2-7|TRBV28
CASSQRVRGSVQYF
>TRBJ2-5|TRBV7-2
CASSSSGETQYF
>TRBJ2-3|TRBV7-9
CASSPPFGGLADTQYF
>TRBJ1-2|TRBV27
CASSLYRDYGYTF
>TRBJ1-3|TRBV11-2
CASSPGQLLSGNTIYF
>TRBJ2-4|TRBV15
CATSRPGTWDIQYF
>TRBJ2-5|TRBV29-1
CSVALGETQYF
>TRBJ1-5|TRBV4-1
CASSPTGGRVQPQHF
>TRBJ1-2|TRBV19
CASSIAPFTGDEGYGYTF
>TRBJ2-5|TRBV20-1
CSAFPETQYF
>TRBJ2-1|TRBV14
CASSIPGQGYYNEQFF
>TRBJ1-5|TRBV12-3/TRBV12-4
CASSQDRGLRQPQHF
>TRBJ1-5|TRBV28
CASSPSLFGQPQHF